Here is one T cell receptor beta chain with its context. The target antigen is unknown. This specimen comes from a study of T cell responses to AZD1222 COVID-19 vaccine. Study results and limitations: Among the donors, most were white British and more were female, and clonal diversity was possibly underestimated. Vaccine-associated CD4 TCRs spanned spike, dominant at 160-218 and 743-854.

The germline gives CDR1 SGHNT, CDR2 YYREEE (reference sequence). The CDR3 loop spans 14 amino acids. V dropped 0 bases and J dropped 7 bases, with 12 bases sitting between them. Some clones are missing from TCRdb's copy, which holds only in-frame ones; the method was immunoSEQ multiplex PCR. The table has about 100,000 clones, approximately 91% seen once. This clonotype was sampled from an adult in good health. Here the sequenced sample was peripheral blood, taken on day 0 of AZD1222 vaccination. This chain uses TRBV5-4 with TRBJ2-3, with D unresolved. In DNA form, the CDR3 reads TGTGCCAGCAGCTTGGATGGCCAGCCTAATACGCAGTATTTT. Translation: CASSLDGQPNTQYF.